This paragraph reports one TCR beta chain. This specimen belongs to a study of CD8 T cells in Susac syndrome. An input of about 0.5 to 1 ug of RNA was subjected to reverse transcription using random hexamers. TCRdb re-called the immunoSEQ multiplex PCR reads with MiXCR, one entry per CDR3 protein. Among around 180,000 distinct CDR3 sequences listed, 94% were seen once. From blood CD8+ and CD4+ T cells, the TCR beta chain was sequenced. TEMRA cells were FACS-enriched, with CD8+ and CD4+ T cells isolated negatively. In germline, CDR1 is LGHNT, CDR2 FRNRAP. V shed 0 bases and J shed 3 bases, with 9 bases lying between them. This CDR3 spans 15 amino acids.

The TCR originated in a human donor with Susac syndrome. The sequenced sample was CD4+ T cells from PBMCs. The V and J genes are TRBV12-5 and TRBJ1-5, with D maybe TRBD1 (5 bases). The CDR3 nucleotides read TGTGCTAGTGGTTTGGTAATGGGGGACAATCAGCCCCAGCATTTT. It is translated as CASGLVMGDNQPQHF.